This T cell receptor (beta chain) was recorded in a study of T cell repertoires in cytomegalovirus infection. This clonotype was found a few times. The junction shows a germline mismatch at one end, possibly a read error. CDR1 is SSHAT, CDR2 FNYEAQ, per germline (reference sequence). CDR3 size: 15 residues. TCRdb called the reads again in MiXCR, with one record for every CDR3 protein. The profile shows fewer than 550,000 distinct CDR3 sequences, less than 30% of them singletons. V gene TRBV7-7 combines with J gene TRBJ2-5, with 12 positions matching TRBD1. This TCR was sampled from a human donor in good health (CMV status not recorded). Some clones in this sample may be carry-over from other donors' samples. Sequences were obtained from PBMCs. The CDR3 region has the DNA TGTGCTAGCAGCTCGGGACAGGGGGCATCTGAGACCCAGTACTTC. Its translation: CASSSGQGASETQYF.